The 21 T cell receptor beta chains below all came from one sample that was sequenced in a study of radiation and T cells in renal cell carcinoma. The assay was immunoSEQ multiplex PCR, and TCRdb's table has in-frame clones only and misses some. The sample carries approximately 150,000 clones, approximately 86% recorded once. Specified time point: blood 4 weeks post-SBRT, at nephrectomy. Treatment denoted: 15 Gy SBRT to primary tumor, nephrectomy 4 weeks later. The sequencing here drew on blood, taken from a patient whose treatment included radiotherapy and nephrectomy. These receptors came from a woman aged 45 to 65 with renal cell carcinoma.

This rearrangement joins TRBV10-3 to TRBJ1-1; 9 bases map to TRBD1. Germline loops: CDR1 ENHRY, CDR2 SYGVKD. V lost 4 bases, J lost 4 bases, and 10 bases stayed unmatched. The CDR3 covers 16 residues. CDR3 coding DNA: TGTGCCATCAGTGGGGGTAGCGGGACAGGGACCACTGAAGCTTTCTTT. Its protein is CAISGGSGTGTTEAFF.

Only one count was recorded for this clone. The rearrangement uses TRBV5-8 and TRBJ2-1; the D is unclear. Germline-derived CDR1 and CDR2 are SGHTS and YDEGEE. V gave up 2 bases and J gave up 5 bases, with 5 bases separating them. This CDR3 has 12 amino acids. In DNA form, the CDR3 reads TGTGCCAGCAGCTTATACGACAATGAGCAGTTCTTC. Encoded protein: CASSLYDNEQFF.

V gene TRBV30 combines with J gene TRBJ2-1; D is perhaps TRBD1 or TRBD2 (7 bases each). CDR3 length equals 16 residues. The V gene's germline CDR1 is GTSNPN and CDR2 SVGIG (reference sequence). Trimming removed 1 base at V and 0 bases at J, with 13 bases between. Written as DNA, the CDR3 is TGTGCCTGGAGTGGACAGGGAGGGGGCTCCTACAATGAGCAGTTCTTC. It is translated as CAWSGQGGGSYNEQFF.

V is TRBV6-5 and J is TRBJ2-4, with 7 bases lining up with TRBD2. Per germline, CDR1 MNHEY and CDR2 SVGAGI. The CDR3 contains 13 residues. The V and J ends lost 5 bases and 3 bases, in that order; junction bases with no gene match: 1. CDR3 in amino acids: CASSPGGKNIQYF. Here the CDR3 DNA reads TGTGCCAGCAGTCCGGGGGGCAAAAACATTCAGTACTTC.

This clone came up many times. The CDR3 here is CASSPRANTEAFF. Written as DNA, the CDR3 is TGTGCCAGCTCACCAAGGGCGAACACTGAAGCTTTCTTT. The V gene is TRBV18, the J gene TRBJ1-1, with D hard to call. The CDR3 runs to 13 residues. Germline CDR1 KGHSH, CDR2 LQKENI. The ends were cut back, 2 bases at V and 1 base at J, with 5 bases in the middle.

The J gene is TRBJ1-5, the V gene TRBV19, with D possibly TRBD1 on 6 matching bases. V was pared by 3 bases and J by 8 bases, with 11 bases between. Germline CDR1 and CDR2: LNHDA and SQIVND (reference sequence). The CDR3 consists of 13 residues. Here the CDR3 reads CASSMTRGEPQHF. CDR3 DNA sequence: TGTGCCAGTAGTATGACCAGGGGAGAGCCCCAGCATTTT.

The chain carries TRBV6-5 and TRBJ2-5, with TRBD2 matching over 7 bases. Germline CDR1 is MNHEY and CDR2 is SVGAGI. The CDR3 is 13 residues long. Trimming at V came to 4 bases and at J to 5 bases, leaving 4 bases not matched to a gene. The CDR3 DNA is TGTGCCAGCAGTTCCCAGGGAGGGGAGACCCAGTACTTC. It specifies CASSSQGGETQYF.

The rearrangement uses TRBV10-3 and TRBJ1-5; D gene ambiguous. The V gene's germline CDR1 is ENHRY and CDR2 SYGVKD. Deletions cut 7 bases from V and 1 base from J, with 8 bases between. The CDR3 runs to 13 residues. The CDR3 protein is CAIKGDSNQPQHF. The CDR3, as DNA: TGTGCCATCAAAGGTGACAGCAATCAGCCCCAGCATTTT.

This CDR3 reads CASSVGRREGLQFF. CDR3 nucleotides: TGTGCCAGCAGCGTAGGACGGCGGGAGGGCCTACAGTTCTTC. This chain links TRBV9 with TRBJ2-1; 9 bases agree with TRBD2. The CDR3 is 14 residues long. Germline V gives CDR1 SGDLS, CDR2 YYNGEE. V gave up 0 bases and J gave up 13 bases; unmatched junction bases: 8. The whole variable domain, filled in from reference TRBV9 and TRBJ2-1, reads DSGVTQTPKHLITATGQRVTLRCSPRSGDLSVYWYQQSLDQGLQFLIQYYNGEERAKGNILERFSAQQFPDLHSELNLSSLELGDSALYFCASSVGRREGLQFFGPGTRLTVL.

The chain uses TRBV11-2 and TRBJ2-1, with TRBD1 as a possible D gene (6 bases). V was cut by 4 bases and J by 4 bases, with 14 bases left in between. CDR3 length: 15 amino acids. Germline CDR1 and CDR2: SGHAT and FQNNGV. CDR3 bases: TGTGCCAGCAGCTCGTACAAAGACAGGTACAATGAGCAGTTCTTC. Translated, it gives CASSSYKDRYNEQFF. The full variable domain, with the rest looked up from reference TRBV11-2 and TRBJ2-1, is EAGVAQSPRYKIIEKRQSVAFWCNPISGHATLYWYQQILGQGPKLLIQFQNNGVVDDSQLPKDRFSAERLKGVDSTLKIQPAKLEDSAVYLCASSSYKDRYNEQFFGPGTRLTVL.

V gene TRBV9 combines with J gene TRBJ1-5; weak D call: TRBD1 (6 bases). The CDR3 runs 15 residues. V lost 6 bases and J lost 6, with 19 bases in between. Germline lookup yields CDR1 SGDLS and CDR2 YYNGEE. The DNA for the CDR3 is TGTGCCAGCACCAACGGTTCCAGGGGATTTCAGCCCCAGCATTTT. Translation gives CASTNGSRGFQPQHF.

The V call is TRBV7-8, the J call TRBJ2-1, with 9 bases lining up with TRBD1. There are 18 residues in the CDR3. The trim removed 2 bases at V and 6 bases at J, leaving 14 bases unmatched. Germline CDR1 is SGHVS and CDR2 is FQNEAQ. As DNA, the CDR3 is TGTGCCAGCAGCTTAAAGTGGGTAGGGACAGGGAAGGGCAATGAGCAGTTCTTC. It specifies CASSLKWVGTGKGNEQFF.

This sequence joins TRBV7-6 and TRBJ1-6; 10 bases line up with TRBD1. Germline values: CDR1 SGHVS, CDR2 FNYEAQ. After removal of 10 bases from V and 7 bases from J, the junction contained 4 bases not matched to a gene. The CDR3 contains 13 residues. CDR3: CAIRQGANSPLHF. The CDR3 DNA reads TGTGCCATTAGACAGGGGGCAAATTCACCCCTCCACTTT.

The chain recombines TRBV4-3 with TRBJ2-7; D may be TRBD1 (6 bases). Germline CDR1 and CDR2: LGHNA and YSLEER. The CDR3 is 15 residues long. The ends were cut back, 0 bases at V and 5 bases at J, with 14 bases in the middle. The CDR3 protein is CASSQDPGAKDEQYF. The DNA for the CDR3 is TGCGCCAGCAGCCAAGATCCAGGGGCAAAAGACGAGCAGTACTTC.

The chain has TRBV4-1 and TRBJ1-5; tentatively, D is TRBD1 (5 bases). V lost 1 base and J lost 0, with 7 bases in between. The CDR3 sequence is 15 residues long. The germline V gene encodes CDR1 MGHRA and CDR2 YSYEKL. The CDR3 DNA sequence: TGCGCCAGCAGCCAAGGACAGAATAGCAATCAGCCCCAGCATTTT. Encoded protein: CASSQGQNSNQPQHF.

The chain employs TRBV9 and TRBJ2-7; maybe TRBD1 (5 bases). Trimming pared 1 base from V and 2 bases from J, leaving 13 bases between. The CDR3 covers 15 residues. Germline values: CDR1 SGDLS, CDR2 YYNGEE. The chain's CDR3 is CASSVSSQGAYEQYF. Written as DNA, the CDR3 is TGTGCCAGCAGCGTAAGTAGTCAAGGGGCCTACGAGCAGTACTTC.

Written as DNA, the CDR3 is TGTGCCAGCAGCTCCAGGACTAGCGGGGGGGCAGATACGCAGTATTTT. Translated: CASSSRTSGGADTQYF. V usage is TRBV7-6 and J usage is TRBJ2-3, with 15 bases matching TRBD2. In germline, CDR1 is SGHVS, CDR2 FNYEAQ. V shed 4 bases, J shed 4 bases, and the junction held 3 bases outside the gene matches. This CDR3 has 16 amino acids.

This chain links TRBV19 with TRBJ2-1, with a possible D match to TRBD2 (5 bases). The V end was cut by 0 bases, the J end by 3 bases, with 15 bases between. The CDR3 has 17 amino acids. CDR1 is LNHDA, CDR2 SQIVND, per germline (reference sequence). The CDR3, as DNA: TGTGCCAGTAGTATAGAGGGTCGGGGTAGCGTCTACAATGAGCAGTTCTTC. Translating gives CASSIEGRGSVYNEQFF.

V usage is TRBV29-1 and J usage is TRBJ2-3; no clear D. This CDR3 is built from 11 residues. Germline lookup yields CDR1 SQVTM and CDR2 ANQGSEA. Trimming removed 3 bases at V and 4 bases at J, with 5 bases between. CDR3 coding DNA: TGCAGCGTTGATATGGCAGATACGCAGTATTTT. This encodes CSVDMADTQYF.

The chain employs TRBV7-2 and TRBJ1-1; 10 bases match TRBD1. The germline CDR1 and CDR2 sequences are SGHTA and FQGNSA. V gave up 6 bases and J gave up 4 bases; unmatched junction bases: 11. The CDR3 has 16 residues. The CDR3 reads CASRPGTGASFTEAFF. CDR3 coding DNA: TGTGCCAGCAGGCCCGGGACAGGGGCAAGTTTCACTGAAGCTTTCTTT.

The chain has TRBV9 and TRBJ1-1, with 7 bases aligning to TRBD1. The CDR3 covers 15 residues. V dropped 0 bases and J dropped 0; count of bases not matched to a gene: 2. Germline lookup yields CDR1 SGDLS and CDR2 YYNGEE. The CDR3 protein is CASSVDTGVNTEAFF. CDR3 bases: TGTGCCAGCAGCGTAGATACAGGGGTGAACACTGAAGCTTTCTTT.